The next 30 T cell receptor beta chains were all read from a single sample in a study of cytomegalovirus exposure and HLA in healthy donors. PCR amplification relied on 60 Vbeta primers (plus 13 Jbeta primers). Profiling relied on immunoSEQ multiplex PCR, and the TCRdb table lists in-frame clones only, not all of them. The table lists about 270,000 clones, around 66% of them singletons. Sequencing used PBMCs. The source is a female donor in good health and CMV-seronegative.

The rearrangement links TRBV6-1 to TRBJ2-3; D unclear. With 7 bases removed from V and 0 bases from J, the gap between germline ends came to 11 bases. This CDR3 region has 14 residues. CDR1 and CDR2 from the germline V gene are MNHNS and SASEGT. In DNA, the CDR3 is TGTGCCAGCAAGATAGCCATCAGCACAGATACGCAGTATTTT. Its protein product is CASKIAISTDTQYF.

The chain links TRBV14 to TRBJ2-7, with 10 bases identical to TRBD2. The V and J ends lost 1 base and 0 bases, in that order; junction bases with no gene match: 15. CDR1 is SGHDN, CDR2 FVKESK, per germline. The CDR3 length is 20 residues. CDR3 DNA sequence: TGTGCCAGCAGCCAAGTAAGGACTAGCGGATCCGATCCAACCTCCTACGAGCAGTACTTC. This sequence encodes CASSQVRTSGSDPTSYEQYF. Complete variable domain (other parts from reference TRBV14 and TRBJ2-7): EAGVTQFPSHSVIEKGQTVTLRCDPISGHDNLYWYRRVMGKEIKFLLHFVKESKQDESGMPNNRFLAERTGGTYSTLKVQPAELEDSGVYFCASSQVRTSGSDPTSYEQYFGPGTRLTVT.

Of note for this clone: Other DNA sequences in the same sample also yield this CDR3. The rearrangement joins TRBV6-6 to TRBJ2-1, with TRBD2 identical over 10 bases. Germline V gene lookup returns CDR1 MNHNY and CDR2 SVGAGI (reference sequence). V dropped 5 bases and J dropped 0; count of bases not matched to a gene: 1. The CDR3 spans 15 residues. The CDR3 DNA sequence: TGTGCCAGCAGTCCTAGCGGGAGCTCCTACAATGAGCAGTTCTTC. As protein: CASSPSGSSYNEQFF.

The gene calls are TRBV5-8 and TRBJ2-1; 10 positions agree with TRBD1. The CDR3 has 15 residues. The germline V gene has CDR1 SGHTS and CDR2 YDEGEE. V was clipped by 7 bases and J by 4 bases; unmatched bases: 8. The CDR3 protein is CASGPGQGVYNEQFF. CDR3 bases: TGTGCCAGCGGGCCCGGACAGGGGGTGTACAATGAGCAGTTCTTC.

This chain joins TRBV5-1 and TRBJ2-7; D is ambiguous. From germline, CDR1 is SGHRS and CDR2 YFSETQ. The V end was cut by 0 bases, the J end by 5 bases, with 6 bases between. The CDR3 is 12 residues long. CDR3 amino acids: CASSLVRDEQYF. The CDR3 DNA reads as TGCGCCAGCAGCTTGGTCCGAGACGAGCAGTACTTC.

V and J are TRBV28 and TRBJ2-7, with D possibly TRBD1 on 6 matching bases. The CDR3 totals 14 residues. Trimming shortened V by 6 bases and J by 0 bases, and 12 bases separated the two germline ends. Germline values: CDR1 MDHEN, CDR2 SYDVKM. The CDR3 nucleotides are TGTGCCAGCAGAGCTGGACAGAGCTCCTACGAGCAGTACTTC. The encoded protein is CASRAGQSSYEQYF.

J is TRBJ2-7 and V is TRBV6-6, with D possibly being TRBD2 (5 bases). CDR1 is MNHNY and CDR2 is SVGAGI in the germline V gene (reference sequence). Trimming took 2 bases from V and 12 from J, leaving 20 bases between them. The CDR3 sequence is 14 residues long. CDR3 amino acids: CASSYEAEGIIWYF. The CDR3 DNA sequence: TGTGCCAGCAGTTACGAGGCAGAGGGAATCATTTGGTACTTC.

This clone showed up just once. The chain employs TRBV5-1 and TRBJ2-1; tentative D call: TRBD1 (6 bases). Looked up from germline, CDR1 is SGHRS and CDR2 is YFSETQ. With 4 bases removed from V and 6 bases from J, the gap between germline ends came to 17 bases. The length of the CDR3 is 15 residues. Written as DNA, the CDR3 is TGCGCCAGCAGCGTAATAGGGGGATCGGGCAATGAGCAGTTCTTC. This sequence encodes CASSVIGGSGNEQFF.

This sequence joins TRBV7-9 and TRBJ2-7; D is unresolved. The germline CDR1 and CDR2 sequences are SEHNR and FQNEAQ (reference sequence). Trimming took 2 bases from V and 2 from J, leaving 13 bases between them. The CDR3 runs 15 residues. The CDR3 nucleotides are TGTGCCAGCAGCTTAATACCCGACGAGGCCTACGAGCAGTACTTC. Its translation is CASSLIPDEAYEQYF. The complete variable domain, with remaining parts taken from reference TRBV7-9 and TRBJ2-7, reads DTGVSQNPRHKITKRGQNVTFRCDPISEHNRLYWYRQTLGQGPEFLTYFQNEAQLEKSRLLSDRFSAERPKGSFSTLEIQRTEQGDSAMYLCASSLIPDEAYEQYFGPGTRLTVT.

This clone was picked up one time. The chain carries TRBV11-3 and TRBJ2-1; D is unresolved. V lost 3 bases and J 0 bases, leaving 9 bases between the germline ends. This CDR3 has 15 amino acids. Per germline, CDR1 SGHNT and CDR2 YENEEA. CDR3 DNA sequence: TGTGCCAGCAGCTTTCAGTCCAGCTCCTACAATGAGCAGTTCTTC. Translated, it gives CASSFQSSSYNEQFF.

V gene TRBV5-1 combines with J gene TRBJ2-1; 12 bases are a match to TRBD2. V shed 0 bases, J shed 0 bases, and the junction held 4 bases outside the gene matches. Germline lookup yields CDR1 SGHRS and CDR2 YFSETQ. This CDR3 comprises 18 residues. The CDR3 here is CASSLVASGRVSYNEQFF. The CDR3 region has the DNA TGCGCCAGCAGCTTGGTTGCTAGCGGGAGGGTCTCCTACAATGAGCAGTTCTTC.

The J gene is TRBJ2-7, the V gene TRBV4-1, with D possibly being TRBD2 (6 bases). The V gene's germline CDR1 is MGHRA and CDR2 YSYEKL. The CDR3 is 15 residues long. V was clipped by 4 bases and J by 1 base, with 14 bases between them. CDR3 loop: CASSLGTGGSYEQYF. CDR3 in DNA: TGCGCCAGCAGCCTCGGGACTGGAGGATCCTACGAGCAGTACTTC.

This rearrangement joins TRBV10-3 to TRBJ2-1; D not certain. Trimming shortened V by 2 bases and J by 7 bases, and 9 bases separated the two germline ends. There are 13 residues in the CDR3. Germline V CDR1 and CDR2: ENHRY, SYGVKD. DNA of the CDR3: TGTGCCATCAGTGAGCCACTCCGGAATGAGCAGTTCTTC. Protein: CAISEPLRNEQFF.

This clone turned up a few times. V and J are TRBV10-3 and TRBJ2-7, with 8 bases identical to TRBD1. Germline-derived CDR1 and CDR2 are ENHRY and SYGVKD. The CDR3 runs to 14 residues. The V and J ends lost 2 bases and 3 bases, in that order; junction bases with no gene match: 3. In DNA form, the CDR3 reads TGTGCCATCAGTGAGACCGGGACAGGCTACGAGCAGTACTTC. As protein: CAISETGTGYEQYF.

Notes on this clone: The same CDR3 also results from other DNA sequences found in this sample. J is TRBJ2-7 and V is TRBV2, with 9 bases identical to TRBD2. J was trimmed by 2 bases and V by 4 bases; bases with no gene match: 3. This CDR3 contains 14 residues. In germline, CDR1 is SNHLY, CDR2 FYNNEI. For the CDR3, the DNA is TGTGCCAGCAGTGGGGCTAGCGGGGCCTACGAGCAGTACTTC. Amino acid sequence: CASSGASGAYEQYF.

This sequence joins TRBV5-5 and TRBJ1-2; 10 nucleotides match TRBD1. Germline V gene sequence: CDR1 SGHKS, CDR2 YYEKEE (reference sequence). The trim removed 5 bases at V and 0 bases at J, leaving 7 bases unmatched. There are 16 residues in the CDR3. This CDR3 is CASSQGQGVPNYGYTF. In DNA form, the CDR3 reads TGTGCCAGCAGTCAAGGACAGGGGGTACCTAACTATGGCTACACCTTC.

The chain joins TRBV6-6 to TRBJ1-5; 9 bases fit TRBD1. Germline CDR1 is MNHNY and CDR2 is SVGAGI (reference sequence). J gave up 5 bases and V 7 bases, and 9 bases lay outside the gene matches. CDR3 length: 15 residues. CDR3 loop: CASTPTGGLDQPQHF. CDR3 nucleotide sequence: TGTGCCAGCACCCCGACAGGGGGGTTAGATCAGCCCCAGCATTTT.

J is TRBJ1-5 and V is TRBV15, with D hard to call. Trimming removed 9 bases at V and 0 bases at J, with 9 bases between. Germline V gene sequence: CDR1 LNHNV, CDR2 YYDKDF (reference sequence). CDR3 length: 13 amino acids. CDR3 in DNA: TGTGCCACGACCGGGGATAGCAATCAGCCCCAGCATTTT. The encoded protein is CATTGDSNQPQHF. The full variable domain, its missing parts supplied by reference TRBV15 and TRBJ1-5, is DAMVIQNPRYQVTQFGKPVTLSCSQTLNHNVMYWYQQKSSQAPKLLFHYYDKDFNNEADTPDNFQSRRPNTSFCFLDIRSPGLGDTAMYLCATTGDSNQPQHFGDGTRLSIL.

This chain connects TRBV19 to TRBJ1-5; D is perhaps TRBD1 (5 bases). The CDR3 runs 13 residues. Trimming pared 6 bases from V and 6 bases from J, leaving 12 bases between. Looked up from germline, CDR1 is LNHDA and CDR2 is SQIVND (reference sequence). The CDR3 reads CASRGLGGQPQHF. DNA for the CDR3: TGTGCCAGTAGGGGACTTGGGGGTCAGCCCCAGCATTTT.

This clone was seen a few times. The chain is built from TRBV7-9 and TRBJ1-2; D is perhaps TRBD1 (5 bases). The CDR3 runs to 15 residues. Trimming took off 1 base at V and 7 bases at J, with 16 bases between the two ends. Germline V gives CDR1 SEHNR, CDR2 FQNEAQ (reference sequence). The CDR3 loop is CASSLGGTGSGGYTF. The CDR3 bases are TGTGCCAGCAGCTTAGGGGGTACAGGAAGTGGTGGCTACACCTTC.

The chain has TRBV18 and TRBJ1-4; 12 nucleotides align to TRBD1. CDR1 and CDR2 from the germline V gene are KGHSH and LQKENI. V lost 7 bases and J lost 8; bases outside the gene matches: 2. The CDR3 is 13 residues long. The DNA of the CDR3 is TGTGCCAGCTACGGGACAGGGGGCGAAAAACTGTTTTTT. The encoded protein is CASYGTGGEKLFF.

The J gene is TRBJ2-4, the V gene TRBV6-5; possible D gene TRBD1, 5 bases. The CDR3 spans 16 residues. Looked up from germline, CDR1 is MNHEY and CDR2 is SVGAGI. V lost 0 bases and J lost 8, with 17 bases in between. CDR3 DNA sequence: TGTGCCAGCAGTTACTCGCCTTATACGACAGAGGACATTCAGTACTTC. Protein: CASSYSPYTTEDIQYF.

This clone was seen a single time. The chain recombines TRBV30 with TRBJ2-7; D unresolved. The CDR3 consists of 12 residues. CDR1 and CDR2 (germline): GTSNPN, SVGIG (reference sequence). V was cut by 1 base and J by 2 bases, with 6 bases left in between. The DNA for the CDR3 is TGTGCCTGGAGTGGTCCTGCCTACGAGCAGTACTTC. Amino acid sequence: CAWSGPAYEQYF.

The chain recombines TRBV2 with TRBJ2-2, with 14 bases aligning to TRBD2. Germline V lookup: CDR1 SNHLY, CDR2 FYNNEI. The CDR3 sequence is 20 residues long. Losses at the gene ends were 3 bases for V and 5 bases for J; bases not matched to a gene: 14. CDR3 amino acids: CASSDGFGLAGGFGTGELFF. The CDR3 DNA reads TGTGCCAGCAGTGATGGTTTTGGACTAGCGGGAGGTTTCGGGACCGGGGAGCTGTTTTTT.

This clone was recorded a few times. CDR3: CASSPSTGTQETQYF. DNA of the CDR3: TGTGCCAGCTCACCGTCGACAGGGACCCAAGAGACCCAGTACTTC. The chain combines TRBV18 with TRBJ2-5, with TRBD1 identical over 7 bases. The CDR3 is made up of 15 amino acids. V shed 3 bases and J 1 base; nucleotides not matched to a gene: 5. Germline CDR1 KGHSH, CDR2 LQKENI.

The rearrangement links TRBV11-2 to TRBJ2-1, with 10 positions matching TRBD2. J was trimmed by 7 bases and V by 1 base; bases with no gene match: 4. The CDR3 consists of 15 residues. Germline V CDR1 and CDR2: SGHAT, FQNNGV. The CDR3 sequence is CASSLGLAGRNEQFF. CDR3 DNA: TGTGCCAGCAGCTTAGGACTAGCGGGTCGGAATGAGCAGTTCTTC.

The chain employs TRBV27 and TRBJ1-2; 8 bases map to TRBD1. The CDR3 loop spans 13 amino acids. Germline V gives CDR1 MNHEY, CDR2 SMNVEV (reference sequence). The junction had 10 bases not matched to a gene; V was cut back by 8 bases and J by 8 bases. The CDR3 sequence: CASSPGQGGGYTF. The DNA of the CDR3 is TGTGCCAGCTCCCCCGGACAGGGCGGAGGCTACACCTTC.

The chain couples TRBV19 to TRBJ1-2, with D possibly TRBD1 on 6 matching bases. V gave up 5 bases and J gave up 4 bases, with 20 bases separating them. CDR3 size: 16 residues. CDR1 LNHDA and CDR2 SQIVND come from the germline V gene (reference sequence). CDR3 nucleotides: TGTGCCAGTAGTGGGACAAGGCGCACCTCTTCCTATGGCTACACCTTC. The encoded protein is CASSGTRRTSSYGYTF. The whole variable domain, remainder taken from reference TRBV19 and TRBJ1-2, is DGGITQSPKYLFRKEGQNVTLSCEQNLNHDAMYWYRQDPGQGLRLIYYSQIVNDFQKGDIAEGYSVSREKKESFPLTVTSAQKNPTAFYLCASSGTRRTSSYGYTFGSGTRLTVV.

V is TRBV15 and J is TRBJ2-2, with D possibly matching TRBD1 (6 bases). V gave up 8 bases and J gave up 6 bases, with 10 bases separating them. Germline V CDR1 and CDR2: LNHNV, YYDKDF (reference sequence). The CDR3 extends over 12 amino acids. The chain's CDR3 is CATAKGAGELFF. The CDR3 nucleotides are TGTGCCACCGCGAAGGGGGCCGGGGAGCTGTTTTTT.

The gene calls are TRBV6-6 and TRBJ2-3, with D perhaps TRBD2 (5 bases). The CDR3 has 13 residues. Trimming pared 4 bases from V and 8 bases from J, leaving 13 bases between. CDR1 is MNHNY and CDR2 is SVGAGI in the germline V gene (reference sequence). The CDR3 bases are TGTGCCAGCAGTTCGGCGGTCCGGGGTACGCAGTATTTT. It specifies CASSSAVRGTQYF.